A single sample gave rise to the 20 T cell receptor beta chains below, sequenced in a study of Ad26.COV2.S vaccination and SARS-CoV-2 variants (dated by TCRdb to about 2021). The meaning of the sample's treatment or condition label: some 20 received Ad26.COV2.S at low or high dose, single or two shots; several received placebo; per-sample allocation not given. Repertoires of vaccine and placebo recipients were sequenced from samples taken on day 63 after the first injection. The library came from the immunoSEQ multiplex PCR assay. Held by TCRdb, this immuneACCESS table contains in-frame sequences only and omits some clones. Under half of the omission traces to an unresolved V gene where checked; the cause of the rest is unknown. In all, the sample holds approximately 480,000 clones, and around 85% of those were seen once. The ten largest clones capture 10% to 15% of the sample. The sample here was peripheral blood, taken in a trial of Ad26.COV2.S vaccine versus placebo. The receptors originated from a person between 18 and 60 years old who received the Ad26.COV2.S COVID-19 vaccine or a placebo.

The V gene is TRBV11-2, the J gene TRBJ2-3; either TRBD1 or TRBD2 may fit D (6 bases each). V was pared by 1 base and J by 2 bases, with 16 bases between. The CDR3 totals 17 residues. In germline, CDR1 is SGHAT, CDR2 FQNNGV. DNA for the CDR3: TGTGCCAGCAGCTTAGCCCCGGGGGCGGGTGACACAGATACGCAGTATTTT. Translation: CASSLAPGAGDTDTQYF.

V and J are TRBV6-2 or TRBV6-3 and TRBJ2-5, with 8 bases lining up with TRBD2. The germline CDR1 and CDR2 sequences are MNHEY and SVGEGT. Trimming took 6 bases from V and 7 from J; bases not matched to a gene: 7. The CDR3 totals 13 residues. DNA of the CDR3: TGTGCCAGCAGCCAAGCGGGAGAGGGGACCCAGTACTTC. Translating gives CASSQAGEGTQYF.

The chain combines TRBV12-3 or TRBV12-4 with TRBJ2-1; weak D call: TRBD2 (5 bases). The CDR3 extends over 13 amino acids. V lost 6 bases, J lost 8 bases, and 14 bases lay in between. The CDR3 region has the DNA TGTGCCAGCAGCTACTTAATGCGGGATGAGCAGTTCTTC. The encoded protein is CASSYLMRDEQFF.

The chain combines TRBV29-1 with TRBJ2-1; maybe TRBD2 (5 bases). Trimming took off 5 bases at V and 2 bases at J, with 10 bases between the two ends. This CDR3 is 13 amino acids long. In germline, CDR1 is SQVTM, CDR2 ANQGSEA. This chain's CDR3 is CSVSGLPYNEQFF. In DNA, the CDR3 is TGCAGCGTTTCGGGGTTACCCTACAATGAGCAGTTCTTC.

V gene TRBV19 combines with J gene TRBJ1-1; tentatively, D is TRBD1 (6 bases). Germline V gene data show CDR1 as LNHDA and CDR2 as SQIVND (reference sequence). Trimming shortened V by 5 bases and J by 5 bases, and 12 bases separated the two germline ends. The CDR3 has 13 residues. CDR3 protein: CASSFGQRTEAFF. DNA of the CDR3: TGTGCCAGTAGTTTCGGACAGCGGACTGAAGCTTTCTTT.

This clone was observed a handful of times. CDR3 sequence (DNA): TGTGCCAGCAGTTTATGGGGACAGGGTTTGATCACTGAAGCTTTCTTT. Amino acid sequence: CASSLWGQGLITEAFF. V is TRBV28 and J is TRBJ1-1; 9 nucleotides agree with TRBD1. The V and J ends lost 0 bases and 4 bases, in that order; junction bases with no gene match: 6. The CDR3 spans 16 residues. The germline V gene has CDR1 MDHEN and CDR2 SYDVKM.

The chain employs TRBV14 and TRBJ1-2; weak D call: TRBD1 (5 bases). Trimming pared 5 bases from V and 7 bases from J, leaving 14 bases between. The CDR3 has 13 residues. The germline CDR1 and CDR2 sequences are SGHDN and FVKESK. The CDR3 sequence: CASSDSGTFGYTF. CDR3 coding DNA: TGTGCCAGCAGCGACTCCGGGACTTTTGGCTACACCTTC.

CDR3 coding DNA: TGTGCCAGCAGTTACTCCCCTCGCGGGAGGACCTCCTACGAGCAGTACTTC. Its protein product is CASSYSPRGRTSYEQYF. V is TRBV6-2 or TRBV6-3 and J is TRBJ2-7; 8 positions agree with TRBD2. V was clipped by 0 bases and J by 0 bases; unmatched bases: 7. CDR1 is MNHEY and CDR2 is SVGEGT in the germline V gene. This CDR3 is built from 17 residues.

The chain joins TRBV2 to TRBJ2-4, with a tentative D call TRBD2 (5 bases). The V gene lost 7 bases and the J gene lost 0 bases, with 10 bases spanning the gap. CDR1 SNHLY and CDR2 FYNNEI come from the germline V gene. CDR3 length: 14 residues. This CDR3 is CASTERLAKNIQYF. The CDR3, as DNA: TGTGCCAGCACTGAGCGGCTAGCCAAAAACATTCAGTACTTC.

The chain combines TRBV6-5 with TRBJ1-1, with TRBD1 matching over 9 bases. V shed 7 bases and J 10 bases; nucleotides not matched to a gene: 13. Germline lookup yields CDR1 MNHEY and CDR2 SVGAGI. The CDR3 length is 14 residues. CDR3 region: CASISDRGSSRAFF. The CDR3 DNA follows: TGTGCCAGCATATCGGACAGGGGAAGTAGCCGAGCTTTCTTT.

This chain uses TRBV28 with TRBJ1-4; D gene ambiguous. Trimming left V 2 bases short and J 0 bases short, with 10 bases between. There are 16 residues in the CDR3. The germline V gene has CDR1 MDHEN and CDR2 SYDVKM. The CDR3: CASSLPPRATNEKLFF. In nucleotides, the CDR3 is TGTGCCAGCAGTTTACCTCCCAGAGCAACTAATGAAAAACTGTTTTTT. The variable domain in full, completed from reference TRBV28 and TRBJ1-4, reads DVKVTQSSRYLVKRTGEKVFLECVQDMDHENMFWYRQDPGLGLRLIYFSYDVKMKEKGDIPEGYSVSREKKERFSLILESASTNQTSMYLCASSLPPRATNEKLFFGSGTQLSVL.

This clone was seen once. This chain connects TRBV6-1 to TRBJ1-3, with a weak D call TRBD1 (5 bases). The CDR3 length is 15 residues. V dropped 2 bases and J dropped 4 bases, with 12 bases sitting between them. Germline loops: CDR1 MNHNS, CDR2 SASEGT. In nucleotides, the CDR3 is TGTGCCAGCAGTGAAACGGCAGGGTCGGGAAACACCATATATTTT. Its translation is CASSETAGSGNTIYF.

This chain uses TRBV14 with TRBJ2-5, with D uncertain. The CDR3 has 15 amino acids. Between the trimmed V and J ends, which lost 4 bases and 4 bases, there was a span of 16 bases. The germline V gene encodes CDR1 SGHDN and CDR2 FVKESK. The CDR3 reads CASSPSARVGETQYF. The CDR3 DNA is TGTGCCAGCAGCCCCTCCGCCCGGGTGGGAGAGACCCAGTACTTC.

J is TRBJ1-3 and V is TRBV28, with a possible D match to TRBD1 (5 bases). The germline CDR1 and CDR2 sequences are MDHEN and SYDVKM. The CDR3 has 19 residues. V lost 1 base and J lost 0, with 19 bases in between. The chain's CDR3 is CASSLLIGGGFSSGNTIYF. DNA for the CDR3: TGTGCCAGCAGTTTATTAATCGGCGGGGGGTTCTCCTCTGGAAACACCATATATTTT.

The chain employs TRBV7-2 and TRBJ2-1, with TRBD2 as a possible D gene (5 bases). V shed 2 bases and J shed 0 bases, with 8 bases lying between them. This CDR3 comprises 15 residues. CDR1 and CDR2 (germline): SGHTA, FQGNSA. DNA for the CDR3: TGTGCCAGCAGCTTAAATCGGGGCTCCTACAATGAGCAGTTCTTC. Its protein is CASSLNRGSYNEQFF.

The rearrangement uses TRBV19 and TRBJ1-2; D remains unclear. Germline V gives CDR1 LNHDA, CDR2 SQIVND (reference sequence). V was trimmed by 5 bases and J by 4 bases, leaving 14 bases between them. The CDR3 consists of 14 residues. The chain's CDR3 is CASSRSVNSYGYTF. The CDR3 region has the DNA TGTGCCAGTAGTCGATCAGTGAACAGCTATGGCTACACCTTC.

This clone was recorded a few times. This chain joins TRBV6-5 and TRBJ2-7; D is perhaps TRBD2 (6 bases). The CDR3 extends over 14 amino acids. The V and J ends lost 6 bases and 2 bases respectively, with 14 bases between them. From germline, CDR1 is MNHEY and CDR2 SVGAGI. This CDR3 reads CASSPGTQTYEQYF. In DNA form, the CDR3 reads TGTGCCAGCAGCCCCGGGACTCAGACCTACGAGCAGTACTTC.

This clone was recorded once. The chain has TRBV2 and TRBJ2-5, with D perhaps TRBD2 (5 bases). The length of the CDR3 is 18 residues. With 4 bases removed from V and 2 bases from J, the gap between germline ends came to 23 bases. Germline V lookup: CDR1 SNHLY, CDR2 FYNNEI. CDR3 sequence reads: CASSGFSGLRGSQETQYF. The CDR3 DNA reads TGTGCCAGCAGTGGATTTTCTGGGCTCCGGGGATCACAAGAGACCCAGTACTTC. Based on the CDR3 plus reference TRBV2 and TRBJ2-5, the full variable domain is EPEVTQTPSHQVTQMGQEVILRCVPISNHLYFYWYRQILGQKVEFLVSFYNNEISEKSEIFDDQFSVERPDGSNFTLKIRSTKLEDSAMYFCASSGFSGLRGSQETQYFGPGTRLLVL.

The gene calls are TRBV7-2 and TRBJ2-3; 9 bases line up with TRBD1. Germline values: CDR1 SGHTA, CDR2 FQGNSA. The CDR3 has 17 amino acids. Germline trimming cut 1 base from V and 2 bases from J; bases unmatched to any gene: 7. In DNA form, the CDR3 reads TGTGCCAGCAGCTTAGTCGGGACAGGGTTGTCCACAGATACGCAGTATTTT. This encodes CASSLVGTGLSTDTQYF.

The chain combines TRBV19 with TRBJ1-2, with D perhaps matching TRBD1 (6 bases). This CDR3 contains 15 residues. The germline V gene has CDR1 LNHDA and CDR2 SQIVND (reference sequence). V was trimmed by 0 bases and J by 4 bases, leaving 12 bases between them. The CDR3 DNA follows: TGTGCCAGTAGTATAGAATCTGGGACAAGCTATGGCTACACCTTC. This gives the protein CASSIESGTSYGYTF.